The entry that follows covers one T cell receptor beta chain sequence. This clonotype was observed many times. Its recognized antigen is unknown. The record has no base qualities; no much larger clone is one base away. The meaning of the sample's treatment or condition label: allogeneic hematopoietic cell transplantation with graft depleted of TCRalphabeta T cells and CD19 B cells. The children who served as transplant recipients had been given grafts of TCRalphabeta/CD19-depleted allogeneic hematopoietic cells. Reading the germline V gene gives CDR1 SGHTA and CDR2 FQGNSA. V is shortened by 4 bases, J by 6 bases, and the region joining them spans 13 bases. The CDR3 holds 14 amino acids from the cysteine to the phenylalanine. The read is trimmed to its CDR3 DNA, 42 bases read in frame from base 1. The entry originates in a study of T-cell reconstitution after alpha-beta-depleted transplantation in children (dated by TCRdb to 2015 to 2016). Background on the whole study: Using TCR repertoire profiling, the study quantitatively followed how T-cell immune reconstitution unfolded in children after TCRalphabeta/CD19-depleted allogeneic hematopoietic cell transplantation. Broad study findings and their caveats: The frequencies of hyperexpanded clones fell over the following months, and after one year, T-cell counts and TCRbeta diversity were mostly attributed to newly produced T cells. About two months after transplant, the apparently early recovery of alphabetaT-cell counts reportedly depended on just several hundred clones that had expanded rapidly and came from non-depleted graft cells. In some patients, the high TCRbeta diversity seen at day 60 was put down to recipient T cells and intrathymic progenitors that had survived conditioning.

Library preparation employed PCR. The data were produced on an Illumina HiSeq 2500. TCR library preparation used molecular barcoding, with unique molecular identifiers applied to normalize quantification of the TCRbeta repertoire. The public reads were run again by TCRdb, first through fastp at Q25 and then through MiXCR, and only productive beta chains were kept. Every distinct CDR3 protein forms one entry, paired with its most common genes and DNA. Here the sample has 70,000 or so distinct CDR3 sequences; about a tenth occur a single time. The ten biggest clones cover roughly an eighth of the sample.

Here the chain combines TRBV7-2 and TRBJ1-5; TRBD1 is a possible D gene, resting on 5 matching bases. This clonotype was sampled from a boy younger than 18 with acute myeloid leukemia, due to receive a stem cell transplant. The specimen comprised PBMCs, sampled before TCRalphabeta/CD19-depleted stem cell transplant. The bases read TGTGCCAGCAGCTCCCTATCGGGGCTTCAGCCCCAGCATTTT. Its protein reads: CASSSLSGLQPQHF. The full variable domain, completed from the reference TRBV7-2 and TRBJ1-5 proteins outside the CDR3, reads GAGVSQSPSNKVTEKGKDVELRCDPISGHTALYWYRQSLGQGLEFLIYFQGNSAPDKSGLPSDRFSAERTGGSVSTLTIQRTQQEDSAVYLCASSSLSGLQPQHFGDGTRLSIL.